The 7 T cell receptor beta chains listed next were all sequenced from one sample in a study of shared clonotypes between healthy human individuals. Profiling relied on immunoSEQ multiplex PCR, and the TCRdb table lists in-frame clones only, not all of them. The sample comprises approximately 500,000 clones, about 84% of which are singletons, and roughly 13% rests with the top ten. Sequenced material: PBMCs. The origin of the receptors is a woman aged 40 to 55 in good health. Some clones in this sample may be carry-over from other donors' samples.

With regard to this clone: A far larger clone is off by one base, so a read error is likely. The same CDR3 can be traced to other DNA sequences in this sample. The J gene is TRBJ2-4, the V gene TRBV28; 8 bases map to TRBD2. Germline values: CDR1 MDHEN, CDR2 SYDVKM. Trimming cost V 6 bases and J 4 bases; bases outside gene matches: 8. This CDR3 is built from 15 residues. CDR3 protein: CASSFPGGRKNIQYF. CDR3 coding DNA: TGTGCCAGCAGCTTCCCCGGCGGGAGGAAAAACATTCAGTACTTC.

The J gene is TRBJ2-1, the V gene TRBV4-2; D is perhaps TRBD1 (5 bases). The CDR3 has 14 amino acids. The germline CDR1 and CDR2 sequences are LGHNA and YNFKEQ. Trimming took off 0 bases at V and 8 bases at J, with 11 bases between the two ends. As DNA, the CDR3 is TGTGCCAGCAGCCAAGATTGGGGCAATCATGAGCAGTTCTTC. As protein: CASSQDWGNHEQFF.

In its sample, this clone was seen a few times. This likely reflects a read error, since a far larger clone is one base away. This specimen includes other DNA sequences encoding the same CDR3. The V gene is TRBV25-1, the J gene TRBJ1-2; D might be TRBD1 (6 bases). The CDR3 is 17 amino acids. Germline V gene lookup returns CDR1 MGHDK and CDR2 SYGVNS. The CDR3 DNA reads TGTGCTAGCAGTGAAGAGCCAGGGGCCGATTCTGGCTATGGCTACACCTTC. It codes for CASSEEPGADSGYGYTF.

Comments on this clone: This is likely an artifact of a read error, given a far larger clone one base away. The chain employs TRBV27 and TRBJ2-1; D unresolved. Trimming removed 5 bases from V and 9 bases from J, with 11 bases in between. Germline-derived CDR1 and CDR2 are MNHEY and SMNVEV (reference sequence). The CDR3 runs to 12 residues. This chain's CDR3 is CASSICLGEQFF. The DNA for the CDR3 is TGTGCCAGCAGTATCTGTCTGGGTGAGCAGTTCTTC.

The genes are TRBV19 and TRBJ2-1; 7 bases map to TRBD2. The CDR3 is 16 residues long. V lost 4 bases to trimming and J lost 0 bases; unmatched junction nucleotides: 6. Germline CDR1 reads LNHDA; CDR2 reads SQIVND (reference sequence). The CDR3 loop reads CASSRASGFSYNEQFF. The CDR3 region has the DNA TGTGCCAGTAGTAGGGCTAGCGGTTTCTCCTACAATGAGCAGTTCTTC.

The gene calls are TRBV15 and TRBJ2-7; 9 nucleotides line up with TRBD2. Trimming cost V 6 bases and J 6 bases; bases outside gene matches: 9. The germline gives CDR1 LNHNV, CDR2 YYDKDF (reference sequence). This CDR3 is 14 amino acids long. The CDR3: CATRRGLASVEQYF. The CDR3, as DNA: TGTGCCACCAGGAGGGGACTAGCATCGGTCGAGCAGTACTTC.

V is TRBV11-3 and J is TRBJ2-2; TRBD1 matches at 7 bases. From germline, CDR1 is SGHNT and CDR2 YENEEA. The J segment lost 3 bases and the V segment lost 8 bases, leaving 9 bases of the junction unmatched. The CDR3 length is 15 residues. The CDR3 bases are TGTGCCAGCCAGAGACAGGGTTCAGACACCGGGGAGCTGTTTTTT. Amino acid sequence: CASQRQGSDTGELFF.